This T cell receptor (beta chain) was captured in a study of T-cell memory formation after mild COVID-19 (dated by TCRdb to the early 2020s). For the study in its entirety: TCR sequence clusters from the two donors were largely donor specific. In a couple of donors, T-cell clones that expanded and contracted after mild COVID-19 were tracked by sequencing TCRalpha and TCRbeta repertoires over time. Two young, previously healthy adult volunteers made up the cohort, one male and one female. Overall study outcomes, separate from this receptor: Some responding clones were detected in pre-infection memory, which suggested that pre-existing cross-reactive memory T cells had joined the SARS-CoV-2 response. Contracting CD4+ clones were located mainly in the CM and EM memory subsets, whereas CD8+ clones were found to be enriched in EMRA. Only a couple of mild cases were covered by the study, and larger cohorts that include severe cases with pre-infection samples were considered necessary. SARS-CoV-2 specificity was not confirmed for the second-wave clones peaking on day 37. From day 15 to 85, contracting clones showed balanced CD4/CD8 phenotypes, whereas a second wave of clones that expanded from day 15 to 37 leaned towards CD4+.

Ficoll-Paque density gradient centrifugation was used to isolate PBMCs. Sequencing was performed on an Illumina NovaSeq 6000. Using 5'RACE with constant-segment primers, TCRalpha and TCRbeta cDNA libraries were constructed, with sample barcodes and unique molecular identifiers added in the process. Trizol reagent was used to extract RNA from every sample. Library amplification was performed in two PCR steps, and a second sample barcode and Illumina TruSeq adapters were introduced in the second step. Libraries were sequenced on an Illumina NovaSeq with 2 x 150 bp paired-end reads. The authors' pipeline ran thus. Reads were demultiplexed and collapsed into UMI-guided consensus sequences with migec v1.2.7. With mixcr v2.1.11, UMI consensuses were aligned to TRA and TRB V and J templates and assembled into clonotypes. Expanded or contracted clonotypes were those called significant by both edgeR and NoisET, with noise models trained on biological replicates. For edgeR calls, the thresholds were a false discovery rate-adjusted p below 0.01 and a log2 fold-change of 1. As an exploratory analysis of dynamics, PCA with hierarchical clustering was applied to max-normalized trajectories of the 1000 most abundant clonotypes. Separately sequenced CD4+ and CD8+ repertoires were used to assign a CD4 or CD8 phenotype to each responding clone. TCRdb applied fastp at Q25 and MiXCR to the public reads, then kept only in-frame beta chains. Entries that share a CDR3 protein sequence are merged under the most common genes and DNA. These V and J calls derive from TCRdb rather than the authors' analysis. Counted in this sample were 400,000 to 500,000 distinct CDR3 sequences; about 19% of them appeared once. The ten largest clonotypes hold more than 8% of the sample.

Trimming removed 6 bases from V and 6 bases from J; the gene matches leave 8 bases unexplained. The CDR3 sequence holds 15 residues, the cysteine and phenylalanine included. CDR3 DNA is the only sequence kept; it has 45 bases, read in frame from the first base. About this clonotype: What this receptor recognizes is not known. No base quality information exists; no much larger clone differs at one position.

The TCR originated in an adult woman who had mild COVID-19 (a few samples of this study predate the infection). The sample titles of this study are shuffled in the database, so cell type and time point are left out; the donor was told from shared clones. The sequenced material came from PBMCs or a T cell subset sorted from them (not recorded which). The rearranged segments are TRBV12-3 or TRBV12-4 and TRBJ2-1; a stretch of 10 junction bases matches TRBD1. This receptor carries the CDR3 CASSRETGGRNEQFF. The base sequence is TGTGCCAGCAGCAGGGAGACAGGGGGCCGCAATGAGCAGTTCTTC.